Below, 28 T cell receptor beta chains from the same sample are listed, as sequenced in a study of CD8+ T cells in alopecia areata. Reverse transcription of extracted RNA yielded cDNA, which provided the sequencing template. Sequenced by immunoSEQ multiplex PCR; TCRdb stores in-frame clones only, minus some. The table lists approximately 190,000 clones, 58% of them singletons, with 5.5% to 6% in the top ten. The treatment: oral pan-JAK inhibitor, 5-10 mg twice daily. This specimen was CD4+ T cells sorted from blood, taken at week 24, from a patient treated with tofacitinib. Receptors originate from a human donor with alopecia areata.

The chain employs TRBV23-1 and TRBJ2-2; a possible D gene is TRBD2 (7 bases). TRBV23-1 is known as an ORF, though its function is uncertain. This CDR3 is 16 amino acids long. V dropped 4 bases and J dropped 4 bases, with 16 bases sitting between them. CDR3 residues: CASSPENREGTGELFF. The CDR3 coding sequence is TGCGCCAGCAGTCCGGAGAACAGGGAGGGCACCGGGGAGCTGTTTTTT.

CDR3 nucleotide sequence: TGTGCCTGGAAGGACAGGGGGCATACCGGGGAGCTGTTTTTT. Its protein product is CAWKDRGHTGELFF. The chain joins TRBV30 to TRBJ2-2; TRBD1 aligns across 11 bases. V was clipped by 4 bases and J by 5 bases; unmatched bases: 3. CDR1 GTSNPN and CDR2 SVGIG come from the germline V gene (reference sequence). The CDR3 sequence is 14 residues long.

The V gene is TRBV7-8, the J gene TRBJ2-3; TRBD2 agrees at 11 bases. Per the germline V gene, CDR1 is SGHVS and CDR2 is FQNEAQ. The ends lost 6 bases at V and 2 bases at J; junction bases unmatched: 10. This CDR3 spans 17 amino acids. CDR3 protein: CASSPARLAGFTDTQYF. In DNA form, the CDR3 reads TGTGCCAGCAGTCCAGCGAGACTAGCGGGGTTCACAGATACGCAGTATTTT.

The V call is TRBV30, the J call TRBJ2-3; 7 bases are shared with TRBD2. The germline gives CDR1 GTSNPN, CDR2 SVGIG (reference sequence). CDR3 size: 14 residues. The junction had 3 bases not matched to a gene; V was cut back by 1 base and J by 2 bases. CDR3 DNA: TGTGCCTGGAGTGACGGGAGGTACACAGATACGCAGTATTTT. Protein product: CAWSDGRYTDTQYF.

Here the CDR3 DNA reads TGCGCCAGCAGCCTAACTAGCGGGAATAACAATGAGCAGTTCTTC. Protein sequence: CASSLTSGNNNEQFF. This rearrangement joins TRBV5-1 to TRBJ2-1; 10 nucleotides match TRBD2. Germline V gene lookup returns CDR1 SGHRS and CDR2 YFSETQ. The CDR3 runs 15 residues. Trimming removed 4 bases from V and 5 bases from J; junction bases left unmatched: 6.

This clone was seen a handful of times. The chain has TRBV27 and TRBJ1-2; D is ambiguous. The germline gives CDR1 MNHEY, CDR2 SMNVEV (reference sequence). This CDR3 is 13 amino acids long. The V and J ends lost 5 bases and 2 bases respectively, with 9 bases between them. This CDR3 is CASSLRENYGYTF. The CDR3 DNA reads as TGTGCCAGCAGTCTACGAGAGAACTATGGCTACACCTTC.

CDR3 protein: CASSFTQASNEKLFF. CDR3 in DNA: TGTGCCAGCAGCTTCACCCAGGCGAGTAATGAAAAACTGTTTTTT. The V and J genes are TRBV7-2 and TRBJ1-4; no clear D. The CDR3 consists of 15 residues. Germline V gives CDR1 SGHTA, CDR2 FQGNSA. V was clipped by 3 bases and J by 4 bases, with 12 bases between them.

The rearrangement uses TRBV18 and TRBJ2-1; tentative D call: TRBD1 (5 bases). Germline CDR1 is KGHSH and CDR2 is LQKENI. The CDR3 consists of 13 residues. V shed 6 bases and J shed 6 bases, with 12 bases lying between them. CDR3 in DNA: TGTGCCAGCTCTCTCCAGGGTGCCAATGAGCAGTTCTTC. As protein: CASSLQGANEQFF.

This CDR3 reads CAMARDLTRVAQYF. Here the CDR3 DNA reads TGTGCCATGGCCCGGGACTTAACCCGGGTGGCCCAGTACTTC. The V gene is TRBV2, the J gene TRBJ2-5, with TRBD2 as a possible D gene (6 bases). Trimming stripped 10 bases from V and 9 bases from J, with 24 bases between. CDR1 is SNHLY and CDR2 is FYNNEI in the germline V gene. The CDR3 runs 14 residues. Full variable domain (rest looked up from reference TRBV2 and TRBJ2-5): EPEVTQTPSHQVTQMGQEVILRCVPISNHLYFYWYRQILGQKVEFLVSFYNNEISEKSEIFDDQFSVERPDGSNFTLKIRSTKLEDSAMYFCAMARDLTRVAQYFGPGTRLLVL.

Here the CDR3 reads CASSFPGLARNEQYF. In nucleotides, the CDR3 is TGTGCCAGCAGCTTCCCGGGACTCGCGAGGAACGAGCAGTACTTC. The rearrangement joins TRBV11-1 to TRBJ2-7, with TRBD2 as a possible D gene (6 bases). CDR1 is SGHAT, CDR2 FQDESV, per germline (reference sequence). This CDR3 comprises 15 residues. Trimming removed 3 bases at V and 5 bases at J, with 17 bases between.

The chain combines TRBV5-1 with TRBJ2-5; no clear D gene. Trimming stripped 2 bases from V and 2 bases from J, with 7 bases between. The germline CDR1 and CDR2 sequences are SGHRS and YFSETQ. This CDR3 is built from 13 residues. The CDR3, as DNA: TGCGCCAGCAGCTTCCTCGGGCAAGAGACCCAGTACTTC. It translates to CASSFLGQETQYF. Complete variable domain (other parts from reference TRBV5-1 and TRBJ2-5): KAGVTQTPRYLIKTRGQQVTLSCSPISGHRSVSWYQQTPGQGLQFLFEYFSETQRNKGNFPGRFSGRQFSNSRSEMNVSTLELGDSALYLCASSFLGQETQYFGPGTRLLVL.

The chain carries TRBV4-2 and TRBJ1-4, with a tentative D call TRBD1 (5 bases). This CDR3 is 15 amino acids long. V lost 5 bases to trimming and J lost 0 bases, with 10 bases between them. Germline CDR1 LGHNA, CDR2 YNFKEQ. The CDR3 nucleotides are TGTGCCAGCAGCTTTACAGGTGCAACTAATGAAAAACTGTTTTTT. It is translated as CASSFTGATNEKLFF.

The V call is TRBV18, the J call TRBJ2-5; perhaps TRBD2 as D (5 bases). This CDR3 comprises 13 residues. The V end lost 3 bases, the J end lost 5 bases, and 10 bases lay between the germline ends. Germline V gene data show CDR1 as KGHSH and CDR2 as LQKENI. In DNA, the CDR3 is TGTGCCAGCTCACCGACTAATTCGGAGACCCAGTACTTC. Protein product: CASSPTNSETQYF.

This clone was seen more than once but under ten times. This chain joins TRBV19 and TRBJ2-1, with D unclear. V was shortened by 0 bases and J by 3 bases, with 9 bases between the two germline ends. Germline V gives CDR1 LNHDA, CDR2 SQIVND (reference sequence). This CDR3 has 15 amino acids. The CDR3 here is CASSIERRSYNEQFF. CDR3 in DNA: TGTGCCAGTAGTATAGAGCGACGGAGCTACAATGAGCAGTTCTTC. The full variable domain, rest sourced from reference TRBV19 and TRBJ2-1, is DGGITQSPKYLFRKEGQNVTLSCEQNLNHDAMYWYRQDPGQGLRLIYYSQIVNDFQKGDIAEGYSVSREKKESFPLTVTSAQKNPTAFYLCASSIERRSYNEQFFGPGTRLTVL.

V gene TRBV29-1 combines with J gene TRBJ2-3; D possibly corresponds to TRBD1 (5 bases). Trimming shortened V by 6 bases and J by 2 bases, and 15 bases separated the two germline ends. Germline assignment: CDR1 SQVTM and CDR2 ANQGSEA. The CDR3 runs to 14 residues. This CDR3 is CSVSEDTYTDTQYF. The CDR3 DNA follows: TGCAGCGTATCCGAGGACACATACACAGATACGCAGTATTTT.

CDR3 coding DNA: TGTGCCAGCAGTTTTGGGGTTTGGGAGACCCAGTACTTC. Its protein product is CASSFGVWETQYF. The rearrangement links TRBV27 to TRBJ2-5; D gene ambiguous. Germline values: CDR1 MNHEY, CDR2 SMNVEV (reference sequence). The CDR3 consists of 13 residues. Trimming left V 3 bases short and J 5 bases short, with 10 bases between.

The chain combines TRBV5-6 with TRBJ2-1; D uncertain. Between the trimmed V and J ends, which lost 3 bases and 5 bases, there was a span of 9 bases. CDR1 and CDR2 (germline): SGHDT, YYEEEE. The CDR3 has 13 amino acids. The CDR3 DNA reads TGTGCCAGCAGCTCTGGACGGAACAATGAGCAGTTCTTC. Translation gives CASSSGRNNEQFF.

The rearrangement links TRBV19 to TRBJ1-2, with D perhaps TRBD1 (6 bases). The germline V gene has CDR1 LNHDA and CDR2 SQIVND (reference sequence). The CDR3 is 15 amino acids. Deletions cut 3 bases from V and 5 bases from J, with 16 bases between. In DNA, the CDR3 is TGTGCCAGTAGTATGGTAGGGACACCCGAGTATGGCTACACCTTC. Translating it yields CASSMVGTPEYGYTF.

Only a few counts were recorded for this clone. The V gene is TRBV6-5, the J gene TRBJ2-2; 9 nucleotides align to TRBD2. The CDR3 runs to 15 residues. Germline CDR1 is MNHEY and CDR2 is SVGAGI. Unmatched junction bases numbered 4, after V lost 6 bases and J lost 2 bases. The CDR3 sequence is CASRKAGGNTGELFF. In nucleotides, the CDR3 is TGTGCCAGCAGGAAAGCGGGAGGTAACACCGGGGAGCTGTTTTTT.

CDR3 residues: CAWSPPTGGNYGYTF. The DNA of the CDR3 is TGTGCCTGGAGTCCCCCGACAGGGGGTAACTATGGCTACACCTTC. This sequence joins TRBV30 and TRBJ1-2, with 9 bases identical to TRBD1. The V gene's germline CDR1 is GTSNPN and CDR2 SVGIG (reference sequence). Germline trimming cut 2 bases from V and 1 base from J; bases unmatched to any gene: 5. The CDR3 is 15 residues long. Supplemented by reference TRBV30 and TRBJ1-2, the full variable domain reads SQTIHQWPATLVQPVGSPLSLECTVEGTSNPNLYWYRQAAGRGLQLLFYSVGIGQISSEVPQNLSASRPQDRQFILSSKKLLLSDSGFYLCAWSPPTGGNYGYTFGSGTRLTVV.

This chain uses TRBV27 with TRBJ1-1, with a tentative D call TRBD1 (5 bases). The CDR3 length is 14 residues. Germline V gene lookup returns CDR1 MNHEY and CDR2 SMNVEV (reference sequence). V was shortened by 0 bases and J by 11 bases, with 16 bases between the two germline ends. The CDR3, as DNA: TGTGCCAGCAGTTTATCGTTGACAGCCCGTAGGGCTTTCTTT. Translation gives CASSLSLTARRAFF.

V and J are TRBV5-5 and TRBJ2-1, with a possible D match to TRBD2 (6 bases). CDR3 length: 15 amino acids. CDR1 and CDR2 from the germline V gene are SGHKS and YYEKEE (reference sequence). The germline V and J ends were trimmed by 0 bases and 7 bases, with 14 bases remaining between them. This chain's CDR3 is CASSLGAGLLNEQFF. CDR3 nucleotides: TGTGCCAGCAGCTTGGGAGCGGGTCTATTGAATGAGCAGTTCTTC.

This sequence joins TRBV30 and TRBJ2-7; TRBD1 matches 7 bases. Trimming took 1 base from V and 6 from J; bases not matched to a gene: 9. Germline-derived CDR1 and CDR2 are GTSNPN and SVGIG (reference sequence). The CDR3 extends over 14 amino acids. CDR3 sequence (DNA): TGTGCCTGGAGTGCACCACGACAGGGAAGCGAGCAGTACTTC. Its translation is CAWSAPRQGSEQYF.

The chain is built from TRBV5-1 and TRBJ2-5; 10 bases are shared with TRBD1. Trimming removed 0 bases from V and 3 bases from J; junction bases left unmatched: 2. Germline assignment: CDR1 SGHRS and CDR2 YFSETQ. The CDR3 runs to 15 residues. CDR3 amino acids: CASSLEGTGEETQYF. For the CDR3, the DNA is TGCGCCAGCAGCTTGGAAGGGACAGGGGAAGAGACCCAGTACTTC.

The genes are TRBV5-6 and TRBJ2-5; D is perhaps TRBD1 (6 bases). The V gene's germline CDR1 is SGHDT and CDR2 YYEEEE. This CDR3 region has 13 residues. Trimming cost V 4 bases and J 5 bases, with 12 bases left between them. CDR3: CASSISGVETQYF. CDR3 bases: TGTGCCAGCAGCATTTCAGGGGTGGAGACCCAGTACTTC.

This clone came up a few times. The CDR3 sequence is CASSSGTTSYEQYF. The CDR3 DNA sequence: TGTGCCAGCAGTTCCGGGACTACGTCCTACGAGCAGTACTTC. The chain links TRBV5-4 to TRBJ2-7, with 7 bases identical to TRBD2. The CDR3 has 14 amino acids. Germline CDR1 reads SGHNT; CDR2 reads YYREEE (reference sequence). The ends lost 5 bases at V and 1 base at J; junction bases unmatched: 6.

The J gene is TRBJ2-5, the V gene TRBV19; D is undetermined. Trimming pared 4 bases from V and 2 bases from J, leaving 2 bases between. The CDR3 length is 11 residues. Germline V CDR1 and CDR2: LNHDA, SQIVND (reference sequence). Here the CDR3 reads CASSRQETQYF. The CDR3 DNA follows: TGTGCCAGTAGTAGACAAGAGACCCAGTACTTC.

The chain carries TRBV29-1 and TRBJ2-1, with D possibly TRBD2 on 5 matching bases. The CDR3 runs 12 residues. Germline assignment: CDR1 SQVTM and CDR2 ANQGSEA. Trimming removed 2 bases from V and 8 bases from J, with 10 bases in between. The CDR3 bases are TGCAGCGTTGAACGGGGAGCATATGAGCAGTTCTTC. It encodes CSVERGAYEQFF.